The 14 T cell receptor beta chains given below trace back to one sample, sequenced in a study of early T cells in non-severe SARS-CoV-2 infection. MiXCR was run by TCRdb on the 5' RACE reads, yielding one entry per CDR3 protein. The sample lists about 64,000 distinct CDR3 sequences, over 9% occurring once. The source material was whole blood, sampled at baseline. The receptors were sampled from an adult who was a healthcare worker with PCR-confirmed SARS-CoV-2 infection or an uninfected control (not recorded which).

The J gene is TRBJ2-3, the V gene TRBV7-9, with TRBD2 matching 12 bases. The CDR3 is 14 residues long. V trimming: 5 bases; J trimming: 8 bases; junction bases outside the gene matches: 5. CDR1 is SEHNR, CDR2 FQNEAQ, per germline (reference sequence). CDR3 DNA: TGTGCCAGCAGCCCTAGACTAGCGGGGGTTACGCAGTATTTT. It specifies CASSPRLAGVTQYF.

This clonotype was counted many times. This chain joins TRBV19 and TRBJ1-5; the D gene is possibly TRBD1 (5 bases). CDR3 length: 16 amino acids. The germline V gene has CDR1 LNHDA and CDR2 SQIVND (reference sequence). V lost 4 bases to trimming and J lost 0 bases, with 13 bases between them. The CDR3 loop reads CASSTRQLDSNQPQHF. The CDR3 DNA is TGTGCCAGTAGTACGAGACAGTTAGATAGCAATCAGCCCCAGCATTTT.

This clonotype turned up a few times. This chain uses TRBV12-3 or TRBV12-4 with TRBJ2-7; 7 bases map to TRBD2. The CDR3 contains 14 residues. The V and J ends lost 6 bases and 1 base, in that order; junction bases with no gene match: 6. CDR3 residues: CASSPLAVSYEQYF. For the CDR3, the DNA is TGTGCCAGCAGCCCTCTAGCGGTTTCCTACGAGCAGTACTTC.

This clonotype occurred a few times. This chain connects TRBV6-5 to TRBJ1-6; TRBD1 agrees at 11 bases. V dropped 6 bases and J dropped 7; count of bases not matched to a gene: 8. CDR1 and CDR2 from the germline V gene are MNHEY and SVGAGI. This CDR3 is 16 amino acids long. CDR3 DNA: TGTGCCAGCAGCCCTTCCGGGACAGGGGGAAATTCACCCCTCCACTTT. Its protein is CASSPSGTGGNSPLHF.

There are a few counts of this clonotype. The rearrangement links TRBV21-1 to TRBJ1-3; TRBD1, the D gene given by the table, was not confirmed from the DNA. TRBV21-1 is given as a pseudogene. The CDR3 length is 15 residues. CDR3 DNA sequence: TGTGCCAGCAGCGCCCCCGCGACAGGGATAGACACCATATATTTT. Residues: CASSAPATGIDTIYF.

The table lists this clonotype with a few counts. V usage is TRBV10-2 and J usage is TRBJ1-5; D possibly corresponds to TRBD1 (5 bases). The CDR3 has 12 residues. Germline V gives CDR1 WSHSY, CDR2 SAAADI. The ends were cut back, 4 bases at V and 7 bases at J, with 8 bases in the middle. CDR3 amino acids: CASSVQGQPQHF. In DNA form, the CDR3 reads TGCGCCAGCAGTGTTCAGGGACAGCCCCAGCATTTT.

The rearrangement links TRBV6-6 to TRBJ1-2; 10 nucleotides line up with TRBD1. J gave up 1 base and V 5 bases, and 7 bases lay outside the gene matches. Germline values: CDR1 MNHNY, CDR2 SVGAGI (reference sequence). This CDR3 has 16 amino acids. CDR3 DNA: TGTGCCAGCAGTCCCGGGACAGGGGCGAATAACTATGGCTACACCTTC. Residues: CASSPGTGANNYGYTF.

The genes are TRBV6-4 and TRBJ1-1; D is ambiguous. Trimming pared 6 bases from V and 6 bases from J, leaving 8 bases between. The CDR3 has 11 amino acids. Germline V CDR1 and CDR2: MRHNA, SNTAGT. CDR3 DNA sequence: TGTGCCAGCAGGACCCCAGCTGAAGCTTTCTTT. The encoded protein is CASRTPAEAFF.

V and J are TRBV7-6 and TRBJ2-2; no reliable D call. V was shortened by 5 bases and J by 4 bases, with 8 bases between the two germline ends. Per the germline V gene, CDR1 is SGHVS and CDR2 is FNYEAQ. There are 13 residues in the CDR3. Written as DNA, the CDR3 is TGTGCCAGCAGCCAAGACCGCACCGGGGAGCTGTTTTTT. Amino acid sequence: CASSQDRTGELFF.

This clonotype was counted many times. The V and J genes are TRBV12-3 or TRBV12-4 and TRBJ1-5; possible D gene TRBD1, 6 bases. The CDR3 length is 16 residues. Trimming left V 6 bases short and J 4 bases short, with 19 bases between. The chain's CDR3 is CASSDRSGARNQPQHF. Here the CDR3 DNA reads TGTGCCAGCAGCGACCGTTCAGGGGCCAGAAATCAGCCCCAGCATTTT.

This clonotype occurred a few times. The CDR3 region has the DNA TGTGCCAGCAGCTTGCACGGGGGCATGGGGACCCAGTACTTC. The encoded protein is CASSLHGGMGTQYF. The V and J genes are TRBV5-4 and TRBJ2-5, with D perhaps TRBD1 or TRBD2 (6 bases each). Between the trimmed V and J ends, which lost 1 base and 7 bases, there was a span of 14 bases. CDR1 and CDR2 (germline): SGHNT, YYREEE (reference sequence). The length of the CDR3 is 14 residues.

The gene calls are TRBV11-2 and TRBJ2-7; 9 nucleotides match TRBD2. Trimming removed 1 base from V and 4 bases from J; junction bases left unmatched: 5. This CDR3 has 15 residues. Germline lookup yields CDR1 SGHAT and CDR2 FQNNGV. The CDR3 reads CASSLVGLAKYEQYF. The CDR3 coding sequence is TGTGCCAGCAGCTTAGTGGGACTAGCCAAATACGAGCAGTACTTC.

In its sample, this clonotype was seen a few times. CDR3 coding DNA: TGCAGTGCTAGCGGGGGGGCGTACGAGCAGTACTTC. Protein sequence: CSASGGAYEQYF. V is TRBV20-1 and J is TRBJ2-7; 8 nucleotides match TRBD2. Germline CDR1 DFQATT, CDR2 SNEGSKA (reference sequence). The CDR3 has 12 residues. V lost 3 bases to trimming and J lost 4 bases; unmatched junction nucleotides: 2.

J is TRBJ2-7 and V is TRBV6-1, with 10 bases aligning to TRBD2. The germline gives CDR1 MNHNS, CDR2 SASEGT. Unmatched junction bases numbered 16, after V lost 6 bases and J lost 5 bases. The CDR3 consists of 17 residues. CDR3 residues: CASSREFLAGGRDEQYF. The CDR3 DNA is TGTGCCAGCAGCCGTGAGTTTTTAGCGGGGGGACGGGACGAGCAGTACTTC.